One and the same sample provided the 21 T cell receptor beta chains below, sequenced in a study of T cells in localized non-small cell lung cancer (dated by TCRdb to between 2020 and 2021). The receptor library was made with the immunoSEQ multiplex PCR assay. The immuneACCESS repertoire file appears here via TCRdb, limited to in-frame rearrangements. These files lack a portion of the clones; in checked studies, under half of the deficit traces to unresolved V genes, and the cause of the others is not known. Present in this sample are tens of thousands of clones, approximately 88% of which were seen just once. The ten largest clonotypes hold more than 14% of the sample. Sequenced here: peripheral blood, sampled before any cancer treatment. These receptors were collected from a man aged 35 to 69 with stage I squamous cell lung carcinoma.

Points on this clone: Within the sample, other DNA sequences also encode this same CDR3. V usage is TRBV28 and J usage is TRBJ1-2; D is uncertain. The CDR3 sequence is 12 residues long. Trimming pared 5 bases from V and 9 bases from J, leaving 13 bases between. Germline V gives CDR1 MDHEN, CDR2 SYDVKM. CDR3 loop: CASSLRQTSYTF. CDR3 bases: TGTGCCAGCAGTCTAAGACAAACCAGCTACACCTTC.

The V gene is TRBV6-4, the J gene TRBJ2-2; no clear D gene. V was shortened by 5 bases and J by 1 base, with 8 bases between the two germline ends. The CDR3 runs 14 residues. Germline CDR1 MRHNA, CDR2 SNTAGT. CDR3 in DNA: TGTGCCAGCAGTACTCAACTGAACACCGGGGAGCTGTTTTTT. Its protein is CASSTQLNTGELFF.

The V gene is TRBV14, the J gene TRBJ2-7, with 7 nucleotides matching TRBD2. Germline loops: CDR1 SGHDN, CDR2 FVKESK. V was clipped by 3 bases and J by 4 bases; unmatched bases: 24. The CDR3 sequence is 20 residues long. The CDR3: CASSHTRAGLEIPQGYEQYF. For the CDR3, the DNA is TGTGCCAGCAGCCACACCCGGGCCGGACTAGAGATCCCCCAGGGTTACGAGCAGTACTTC.

Only one count was recorded for this clone. The V gene is TRBV27, the J gene TRBJ1-4; 7 bases match TRBD1. The CDR3 extends over 14 amino acids. V lost 4 bases and J lost 8; bases outside the gene matches: 7. The germline V gene has CDR1 MNHEY and CDR2 SMNVEV (reference sequence). The CDR3 DNA reads TGTGCCAGCAGTTCACCGGGACAGCGGGAAAAACTGTTTTTT. Its protein is CASSSPGQREKLFF.

The J gene is TRBJ2-3, the V gene TRBV7-8, with 7 bases matching TRBD1. The CDR3 extends over 15 amino acids. Germline values: CDR1 SGHVS, CDR2 FQNEAQ. J gave up 4 bases and V 0 bases, and 4 bases lay outside the gene matches. CDR3 residues: CASSLANQGADTQYF. The CDR3 DNA is TGTGCCAGCAGCTTAGCGAATCAGGGGGCAGATACGCAGTATTTT.

J is TRBJ1-1 and V is TRBV6-5; 8 bases are shared with TRBD1. The trim removed 6 bases at V and 4 bases at J, leaving 1 base unmatched. Germline CDR1 MNHEY, CDR2 SVGAGI. The CDR3 extends over 12 amino acids. The CDR3 reads CASRQGGTEAFF. CDR3 DNA: TGTGCCAGCAGACAGGGGGGCACTGAAGCTTTCTTT.

The chain has TRBV5-1 and TRBJ1-4, with D possibly being TRBD1 (6 bases). CDR3 length equals 14 residues. Germline V gene data show CDR1 as SGHRS and CDR2 as YFSETQ. Deletions cut 3 bases from V and 5 bases from J, with 11 bases between. The CDR3 nucleotides are TGCGCCAGCAGCTCAGGACAGAAGAATGAAAAACTGTTTTTT. Translation gives CASSSGQKNEKLFF.

In this sample, this clone turned up once. The J gene is TRBJ2-5, the V gene TRBV4-1, with D perhaps TRBD1 or TRBD2 (5 bases each). This CDR3 is built from 14 residues. Germline V gene data show CDR1 as MGHRA and CDR2 as YSYEKL. With 4 bases removed from V and 1 base from J, the gap between germline ends came to 10 bases. As DNA, the CDR3 is TGCGCCAGCAGCCTGGGACGGAGCCAAGAGACCCAGTACTTC. Translated: CASSLGRSQETQYF.

This clone is a singleton in its sample. V usage is TRBV5-5 and J usage is TRBJ1-6; perhaps TRBD1 as D (6 bases). Germline V CDR1 and CDR2: SGHKS, YYEKEE (reference sequence). V lost 1 base to trimming and J lost 5 bases, with 13 bases between them. This CDR3 has 16 amino acids. The CDR3 DNA is TGTGCCAGCAGCTTGTCCCCAGGGGCCCATAATTCACCCCTCCACTTT. Translating gives CASSLSPGAHNSPLHF.

In this sample, this clone turned up once. The rearrangement joins TRBV5-4 to TRBJ2-1, with 11 bases that match TRBD1. The CDR3 has 16 residues. Germline CDR1 is SGHNT and CDR2 is YYREEE (reference sequence). J lost 6 bases, V lost 4 bases, and 9 bases had no gene match. In DNA, the CDR3 is TGTGCCAGCAGCCCGGGACAGGGGGTTAAGTCCAATGAGCAGTTCTTC. As protein: CASSPGQGVKSNEQFF.

The chain has TRBV5-1 and TRBJ2-1; 9 nucleotides align to TRBD2. Germline V gene lookup returns CDR1 SGHRS and CDR2 YFSETQ. This CDR3 region has 14 residues. After removal of 4 bases from V and 4 bases from J, the junction contained 3 bases not matched to a gene. CDR3 sequence (DNA): TGCGCCAGCAGCCTCCTAGCGGGGTACAATGAGCAGTTCTTC. Amino acids: CASSLLAGYNEQFF. The full variable domain, with the rest looked up from reference TRBV5-1 and TRBJ2-1, is KAGVTQTPRYLIKTRGQQVTLSCSPISGHRSVSWYQQTPGQGLQFLFEYFSETQRNKGNFPGRFSGRQFSNSRSEMNVSTLELGDSALYLCASSLLAGYNEQFFGPGTRLTVL.

This chain uses TRBV28 with TRBJ2-7; TRBD2 is a possible D gene (5 bases). Germline lookup yields CDR1 MDHEN and CDR2 SYDVKM. CDR3 length: 12 amino acids. Trimming shortened V by 7 bases and J by 6 bases, and 13 bases separated the two germline ends. Here the CDR3 reads CASTRLRGEQYF. In nucleotides, the CDR3 is TGTGCCAGCACCCGACTCCGGGGCGAGCAGTACTTC. Variable domain in full (rest from reference TRBV28 and TRBJ2-7): DVKVTQSSRYLVKRTGEKVFLECVQDMDHENMFWYRQDPGLGLRLIYFSYDVKMKEKGDIPEGYSVSREKKERFSLILESASTNQTSMYLCASTRLRGEQYFGPGTRLTVT.

The chain couples TRBV2 to TRBJ2-2, with a tentative D call TRBD1 (5 bases). This CDR3 is 14 amino acids long. CDR1 and CDR2 (germline): SNHLY, FYNNEI. V was trimmed by 4 bases and J by 4 bases, leaving 10 bases between them. CDR3 DNA sequence: TGTGCCAGCAGTGCGCAGGGCCCCACCGGGGAGCTGTTTTTT. Translating gives CASSAQGPTGELFF. The whole variable domain, remainder taken from reference TRBV2 and TRBJ2-2, is EPEVTQTPSHQVTQMGQEVILRCVPISNHLYFYWYRQILGQKVEFLVSFYNNEISEKSEIFDDQFSVERPDGSNFTLKIRSTKLEDSAMYFCASSAQGPTGELFFGEGSRLTVL.

V usage is TRBV27 and J usage is TRBJ1-1; 8 bases align to TRBD1. V lost 7 bases, J lost 3 bases, and 10 bases stayed unmatched. The CDR3 extends over 15 amino acids. Germline assignment: CDR1 MNHEY and CDR2 SMNVEV (reference sequence). CDR3 sequence: CASTRAGGWDTEAFF. The CDR3 DNA follows: TGTGCCAGCACCCGGGCAGGGGGCTGGGACACTGAAGCTTTCTTT.

The chain has TRBV10-3 and TRBJ2-7, with TRBD1 identical over 11 bases. The CDR3 length is 14 residues. Germline V gene lookup returns CDR1 ENHRY and CDR2 SYGVKD. Trimming cost V 6 bases and J 5 bases; bases outside gene matches: 6. CDR3 loop: CAIRVGQGADEQYF. CDR3 nucleotides: TGTGCCATCAGGGTAGGACAGGGGGCCGACGAGCAGTACTTC.

The chain employs TRBV6-6 and TRBJ2-7; 10 bases match TRBD1. Trimming took 6 bases from V and 2 from J; bases not matched to a gene: 7. The length of the CDR3 is 15 residues. Germline values: CDR1 MNHNY, CDR2 SVGAGI (reference sequence). CDR3 residues: CASRRDRGEAYEQYF. The CDR3 region has the DNA TGTGCCAGCAGAAGGGACAGGGGAGAGGCCTACGAGCAGTACTTC.

The rearrangement uses TRBV27 and TRBJ2-4; D possibly corresponds to TRBD2 (6 bases). V was cut by 4 bases and J by 0 bases, with 13 bases left in between. The germline V gene encodes CDR1 MNHEY and CDR2 SMNVEV (reference sequence). The CDR3 contains 16 residues. The CDR3 DNA follows: TGTGCCAGCAGTTACGACGCGCGGGGAGCCAAAAACATTCAGTACTTC. Its protein product is CASSYDARGAKNIQYF.

This chain uses TRBV11-2 with TRBJ2-7; D possibly matches TRBD1 or TRBD2 (5 bases each). The CDR3 is 16 amino acids. V was trimmed by 2 bases and J by 2 bases, leaving 16 bases between them. Germline V gives CDR1 SGHAT, CDR2 FQNNGV. Here the CDR3 reads CASSLSGTGATYEQYF. The CDR3 region has the DNA TGTGCCAGCAGCTTATCGGGCACCGGGGCAACCTACGAGCAGTACTTC.

The chain is built from TRBV5-1 and TRBJ1-2; 8 bases agree with TRBD1. The trim removed 3 bases at V and 2 bases at J, leaving 3 bases unmatched. The CDR3 loop spans 14 amino acids. Germline V lookup: CDR1 SGHRS, CDR2 YFSETQ. The CDR3 DNA sequence: TGCGCCAGCAGCTACGACAGGGGCAACTATGGCTACACCTTC. It translates to CASSYDRGNYGYTF.

On this clone itself: The junction departs from the called germline gene at one end, perhaps through a read error. The chain carries TRBV7-2 and TRBJ2-1; the D is unclear. There are 11 residues in the CDR3. Germline V gene sequence: CDR1 SGHTA, CDR2 FQGNSA. Here the CDR3 reads CASRLAGEQFF. The CDR3 region has the DNA TGTGCCAGCAGGTTAGCCGGTGAGCAGTTCTTC.

This clone was counted a single time. The chain has TRBV4-1 and TRBJ1-4; 8 nucleotides match TRBD1. Germline V lookup: CDR1 MGHRA, CDR2 YSYEKL. The CDR3 extends over 18 amino acids. J gave up 7 bases and V 4 bases, and 17 bases lay outside the gene matches. CDR3 nucleotides: TGCGCCAGCAGCCGTGAAGTTCAGGGGGCACGGGGATTTGAAAAACTGTTTTTT. Translating gives CASSREVQGARGFEKLFF.